This entry is about one T cell receptor (beta chain). Its target is unknown. This entry comes from a study of blood T cells in healthy people across ages. Overall study findings and caveats: It was not possible, with unsorted PBMCs, to conclusively compare naive and antigen-experienced cells.

Primed by a sample-barcoded 5' primer and a J-beta primer mix, a second PCR proceeded for 7 to 11 cycles. The template-switch adaptor was a 5' adaptor with 12 random nucleotides. It tagged each cDNA molecule. Via MiXCR, TCRdb re-called the 5' RACE reads, giving one row per CDR3 protein. This table holds over 1,300,000 distinct CDR3 sequences, roughly 64% found once. Isolation yielded PBMCs, at least 6.5 million per sample, in every case. Trimming shortened V by 3 bases and J by 2 bases, and 13 bases separated the two germline ends. Germline CDR1 and CDR2: MNHEY and SMNVEV (reference sequence). The CDR3 runs 16 residues.

This chain joins TRBV27 and TRBJ2-2; a possible D gene is TRBD2 (6 bases). This clonotype was sampled from a man aged 18 to 30 in good health. The sample taken for sequencing was blood. The CDR3 protein is CASSFGAGLNTGELFF. The CDR3, as DNA: TGTGCCAGCAGTTTTGGGGCGGGACTTAACACCGGGGAGCTGTTTTTT.